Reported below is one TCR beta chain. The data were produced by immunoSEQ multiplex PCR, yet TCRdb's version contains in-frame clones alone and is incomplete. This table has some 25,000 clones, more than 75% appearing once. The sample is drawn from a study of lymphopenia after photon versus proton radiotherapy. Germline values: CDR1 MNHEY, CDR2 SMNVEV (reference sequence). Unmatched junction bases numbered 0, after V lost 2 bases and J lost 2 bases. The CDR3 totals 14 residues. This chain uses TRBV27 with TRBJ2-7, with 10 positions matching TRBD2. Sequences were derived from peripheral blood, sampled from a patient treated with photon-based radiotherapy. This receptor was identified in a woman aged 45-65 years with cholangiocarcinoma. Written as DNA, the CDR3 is TGTGCCAGCAGTTTAACTAGCGGGGCCTACGAGCAGTACTTC. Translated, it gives CASSLTSGAYEQYF.